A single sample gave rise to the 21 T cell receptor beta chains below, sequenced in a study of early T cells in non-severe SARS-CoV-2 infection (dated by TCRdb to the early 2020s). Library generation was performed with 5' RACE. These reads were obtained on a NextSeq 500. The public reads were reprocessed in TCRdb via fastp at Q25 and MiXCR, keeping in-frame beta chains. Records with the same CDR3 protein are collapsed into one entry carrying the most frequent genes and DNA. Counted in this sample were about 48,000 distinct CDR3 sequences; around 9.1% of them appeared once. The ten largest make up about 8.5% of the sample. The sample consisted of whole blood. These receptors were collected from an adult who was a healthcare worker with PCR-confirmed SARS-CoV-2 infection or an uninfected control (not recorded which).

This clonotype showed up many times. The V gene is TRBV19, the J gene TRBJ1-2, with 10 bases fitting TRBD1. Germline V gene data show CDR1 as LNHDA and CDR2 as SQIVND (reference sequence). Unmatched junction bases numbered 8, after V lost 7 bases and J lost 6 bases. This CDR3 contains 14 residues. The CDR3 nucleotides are TGTGCCAGTACCAGACAGGGGGCGCCGAATGGCTACACCTTC. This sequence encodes CASTRQGAPNGYTF.

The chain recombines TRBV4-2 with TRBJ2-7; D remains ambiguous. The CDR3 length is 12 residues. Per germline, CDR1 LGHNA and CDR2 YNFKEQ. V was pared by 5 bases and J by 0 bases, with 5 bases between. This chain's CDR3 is CASSSVSYEQYF. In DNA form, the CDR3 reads TGTGCCAGCAGCTCCGTCTCCTACGAGCAGTACTTC.

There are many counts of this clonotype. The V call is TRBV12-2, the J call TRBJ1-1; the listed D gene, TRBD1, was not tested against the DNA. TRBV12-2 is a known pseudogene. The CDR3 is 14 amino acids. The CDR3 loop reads CASRLRDMNTEAFF. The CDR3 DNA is TGTGCAAGTCGCTTACGGGACATGAACACTGAAGCTTTCTTT.

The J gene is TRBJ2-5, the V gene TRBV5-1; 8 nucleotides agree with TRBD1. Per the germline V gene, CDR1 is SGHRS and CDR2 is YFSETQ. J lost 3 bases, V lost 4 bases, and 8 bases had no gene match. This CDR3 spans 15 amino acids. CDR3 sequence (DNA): TGCGCCAGCAGCCAGGGGACAGGCCCTGAAGAGACCCAGTACTTC. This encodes CASSQGTGPEETQYF.

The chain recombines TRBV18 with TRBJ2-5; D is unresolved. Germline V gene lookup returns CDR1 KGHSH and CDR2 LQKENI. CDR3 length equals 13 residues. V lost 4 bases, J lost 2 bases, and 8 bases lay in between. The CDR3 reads CASSRRPQETQYF. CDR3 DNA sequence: TGTGCCAGCTCACGTCGACCTCAAGAGACCCAGTACTTC.

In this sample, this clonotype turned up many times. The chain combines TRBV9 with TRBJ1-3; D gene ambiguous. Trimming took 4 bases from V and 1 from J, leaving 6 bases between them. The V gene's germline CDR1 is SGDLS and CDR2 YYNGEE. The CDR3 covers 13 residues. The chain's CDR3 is CASSPQSGNTIYF. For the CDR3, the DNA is TGTGCCAGCAGCCCACAGTCTGGAAACACCATATATTTT.

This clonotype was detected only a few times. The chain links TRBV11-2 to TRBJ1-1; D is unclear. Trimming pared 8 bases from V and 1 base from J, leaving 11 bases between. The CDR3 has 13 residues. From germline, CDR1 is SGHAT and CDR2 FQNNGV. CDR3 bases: TGTGCCAGCGCCCCTTCGGGGAACACTGAAGCTTTCTTT. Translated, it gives CASAPSGNTEAFF.

The CDR3 bases are TGTGCCAGCAGCTTAACAGATACGCAGTATTTT. As protein: CASSLTDTQYF. The rearrangement links TRBV7-6 to TRBJ2-3; no definite D call. This CDR3 is 11 amino acids long. Germline V gene sequence: CDR1 SGHVS, CDR2 FNYEAQ. Trimming shortened V by 2 bases and J by 3 bases, and 0 bases separated the two germline ends.

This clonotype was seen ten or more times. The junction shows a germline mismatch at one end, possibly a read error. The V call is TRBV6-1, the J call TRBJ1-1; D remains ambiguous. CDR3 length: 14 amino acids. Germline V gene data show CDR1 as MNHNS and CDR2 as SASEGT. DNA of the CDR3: TGTGCCAGCAGTGAAGAAGCGGCAAAGACTGAAGCTTTTTTT. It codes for CASSEEAAKTEAFF.

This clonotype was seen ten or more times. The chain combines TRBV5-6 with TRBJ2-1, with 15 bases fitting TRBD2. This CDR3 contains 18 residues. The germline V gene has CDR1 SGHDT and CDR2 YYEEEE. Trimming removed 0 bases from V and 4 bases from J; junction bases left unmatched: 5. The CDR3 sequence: CASSLEGLAGGLYNEQFF. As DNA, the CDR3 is TGTGCCAGCAGCTTGGAGGGACTAGCGGGAGGCTTGTACAATGAGCAGTTCTTC.

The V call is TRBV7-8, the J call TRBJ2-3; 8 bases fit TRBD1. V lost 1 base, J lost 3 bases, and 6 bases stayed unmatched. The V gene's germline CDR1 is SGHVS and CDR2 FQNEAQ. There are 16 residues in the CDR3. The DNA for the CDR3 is TGTGCCAGCAGCTTAGGGACAGGGATAGTAACAGATACGCAGTATTTT. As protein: CASSLGTGIVTDTQYF.

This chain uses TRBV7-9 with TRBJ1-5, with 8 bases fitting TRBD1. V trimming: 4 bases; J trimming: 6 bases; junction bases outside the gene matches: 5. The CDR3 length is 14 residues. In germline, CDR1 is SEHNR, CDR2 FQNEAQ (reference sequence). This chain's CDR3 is CASSWGQDGQPQHF. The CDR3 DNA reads TGTGCCAGCAGCTGGGGACAGGACGGTCAGCCCCAGCATTTT.

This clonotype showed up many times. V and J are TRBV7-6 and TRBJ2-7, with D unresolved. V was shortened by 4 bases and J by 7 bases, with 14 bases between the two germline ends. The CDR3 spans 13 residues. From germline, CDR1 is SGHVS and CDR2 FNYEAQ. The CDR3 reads CASSSLRVWEQYF. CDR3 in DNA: TGTGCCAGCAGCTCTCTCCGTGTTTGGGAGCAGTACTTC.

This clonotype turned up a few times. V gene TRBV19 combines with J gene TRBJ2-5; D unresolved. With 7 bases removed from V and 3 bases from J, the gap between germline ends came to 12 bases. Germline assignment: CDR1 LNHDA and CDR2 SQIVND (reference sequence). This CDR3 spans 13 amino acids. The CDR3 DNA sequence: TGTGCCAGTAACCCCGTCGGAGAAGAGACCCAGTACTTC. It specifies CASNPVGEETQYF.

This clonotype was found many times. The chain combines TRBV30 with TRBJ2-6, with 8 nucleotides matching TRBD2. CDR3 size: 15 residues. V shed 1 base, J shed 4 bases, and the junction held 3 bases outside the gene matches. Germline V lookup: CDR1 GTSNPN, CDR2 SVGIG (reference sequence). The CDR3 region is CAWSAGGTGANVLTF. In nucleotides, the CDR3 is TGTGCCTGGAGTGCGGGGGGGACCGGGGCCAACGTCCTGACTTTC.

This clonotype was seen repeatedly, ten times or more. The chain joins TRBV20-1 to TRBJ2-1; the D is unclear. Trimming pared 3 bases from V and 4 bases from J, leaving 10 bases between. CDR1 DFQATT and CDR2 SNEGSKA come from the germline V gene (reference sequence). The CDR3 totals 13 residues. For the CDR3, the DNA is TGCAGTGCTAGTATACTCCTTTACAATGAGCAGTTCTTC. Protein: CSASILLYNEQFF.

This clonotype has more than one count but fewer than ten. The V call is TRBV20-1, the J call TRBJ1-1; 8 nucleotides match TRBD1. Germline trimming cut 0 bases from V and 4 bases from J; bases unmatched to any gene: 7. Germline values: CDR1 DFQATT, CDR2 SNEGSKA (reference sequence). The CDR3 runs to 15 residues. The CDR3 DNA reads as TGCAGTGCTAGAGATCACGCAGGGGGCCCCACTGAAGCTTTCTTT. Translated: CSARDHAGGPTEAFF.

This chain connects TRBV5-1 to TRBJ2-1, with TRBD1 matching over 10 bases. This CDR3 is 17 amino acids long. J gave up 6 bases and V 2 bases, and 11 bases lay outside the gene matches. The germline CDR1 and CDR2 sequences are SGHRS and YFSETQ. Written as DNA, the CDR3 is TGCGCCAGCAGCTTACTAGTGACAGGGGGCTTTGCCAATGAGCAGTTCTTC. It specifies CASSLLVTGGFANEQFF.

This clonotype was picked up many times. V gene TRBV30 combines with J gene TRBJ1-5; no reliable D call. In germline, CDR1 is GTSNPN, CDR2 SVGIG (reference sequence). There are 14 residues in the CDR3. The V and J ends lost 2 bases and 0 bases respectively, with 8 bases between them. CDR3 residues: CAWSQVLSNQPQHF. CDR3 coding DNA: TGTGCCTGGAGTCAGGTACTTAGCAATCAGCCCCAGCATTTT. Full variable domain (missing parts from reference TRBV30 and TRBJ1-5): SQTIHQWPATLVQPVGSPLSLECTVEGTSNPNLYWYRQAAGRGLQLLFYSVGIGQISSEVPQNLSASRPQDRQFILSSKKLLLSDSGFYLCAWSQVLSNQPQHFGDGTRLSIL.

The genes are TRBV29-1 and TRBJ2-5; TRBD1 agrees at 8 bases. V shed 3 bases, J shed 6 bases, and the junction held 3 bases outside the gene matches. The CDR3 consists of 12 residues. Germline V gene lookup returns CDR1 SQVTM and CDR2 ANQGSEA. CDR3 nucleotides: TGCAGCGTTGATACAGGGGGAAAGACCCAGTACTTC. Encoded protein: CSVDTGGKTQYF.

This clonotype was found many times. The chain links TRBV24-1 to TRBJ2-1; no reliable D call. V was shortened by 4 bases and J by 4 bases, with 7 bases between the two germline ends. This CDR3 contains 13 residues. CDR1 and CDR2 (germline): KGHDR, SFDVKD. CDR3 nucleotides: TGTGCCACCAGTGACCCTTCATACAATGAGCAGTTCTTC. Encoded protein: CATSDPSYNEQFF.